What follows are 14 T cell receptor beta chains derived from one specimen sequenced in a study of shared T cell receptors in the human thymus. TCRdb's copy holds only in-frame clones and misses some; the assay was immunoSEQ multiplex PCR. Of around 340,000 clones listed, more than 85% are singletons. The sample consisted of thymocytes. The receptors originated from a human donor.

The count of this clone is one. The J gene is TRBJ1-2, the V gene TRBV10-3, with a possible D match to TRBD1 (5 bases). This CDR3 comprises 15 residues. Germline lookup yields CDR1 ENHRY and CDR2 SYGVKD. V was cut by 4 bases and J by 6 bases, with 18 bases left in between. CDR3 loop: CAISGVLWGIHGYTF. As DNA, the CDR3 is TGTGCCATCAGTGGTGTATTGTGGGGGATCCATGGCTACACCTTC.

This clone was recorded once. As DNA, the CDR3 is TGTGCCATCACCGAACATCCCCATCCCCCTGGCCGGCAGGGGAACTACGAGCAGTACTTC. Amino acid sequence: CAITEHPHPPGRQGNYEQYF. This sequence joins TRBV10-3 and TRBJ2-7; TRBD1 is a possible D gene (6 bases). The V and J ends lost 7 bases and 3 bases respectively, with 34 bases between them. Germline lookup yields CDR1 ENHRY and CDR2 SYGVKD. This CDR3 has 20 residues.

V and J are TRBV18 and TRBJ2-3; D is unclear. The CDR3 runs 13 residues. V was cut by 3 bases and J by 2 bases, with 6 bases left in between. CDR1 and CDR2 (germline): KGHSH, LQKENI. CDR3 bases: TGTGCCAGCTCACCTAGGCTCACAGATACGCAGTATTTT. It translates to CASSPRLTDTQYF.

This chain joins TRBV18 and TRBJ2-7; D is perhaps TRBD2 (5 bases). The CDR3 has 14 residues. Germline lookup yields CDR1 KGHSH and CDR2 LQKENI. The V end was cut by 1 base, the J end by 2 bases, with 9 bases between. CDR3 in DNA: TGTGCCAGCTCACCACGGACTGGTCCCTACGAGCAGTACTTC. Encoded protein: CASSPRTGPYEQYF.

This chain links TRBV7-2 with TRBJ2-7, with 10 bases identical to TRBD2. This CDR3 is built from 15 residues. The J segment lost 5 bases and the V segment lost 7 bases, leaving 11 bases of the junction unmatched. From germline, CDR1 is SGHTA and CDR2 FQGNSA. CDR3: CASNSGSGRADEQYF. DNA for the CDR3: TGTGCCAGCAACTCCGGCAGCGGGAGGGCAGACGAGCAGTACTTC.

The chain combines TRBV25-1 with TRBJ2-1, with a weak D call TRBD1 (6 bases). CDR1 and CDR2 (germline): MGHDK, SYGVNS. V was cut by 4 bases and J by 7 bases, with 8 bases left in between. The CDR3 is 12 residues long. CDR3 sequence reads: CASSADRNEQFF. The DNA for the CDR3 is TGTGCCAGCAGTGCCGACAGGAATGAGCAGTTCTTC. Combining the CDR3 with reference TRBV25-1 and TRBJ2-1 gives the whole variable domain EADIYQTPRYLVIGTGKKITLECSQTMGHDKMYWYQQDPGMELHLIHYSYGVNSTEKGDLSSESTVSRIRTEHFPLTLESARPSHTSQYLCASSADRNEQFFGPGTRLTVL.

V gene TRBV28 combines with J gene TRBJ1-2; D unclear. The V gene's germline CDR1 is MDHEN and CDR2 SYDVKM. This CDR3 spans 13 amino acids. V lost 1 base and J lost 4, with 7 bases in between. CDR3 DNA: TGTGCCAGCAGTTTATCAAGGGCCTATGGCTACACCTTC. Translation: CASSLSRAYGYTF.

The rearrangement uses TRBV28 and TRBJ1-1; D is uncertain. V was shortened by 3 bases and J by 5 bases, with 22 bases between the two germline ends. Germline loops: CDR1 MDHEN, CDR2 SYDVKM. The CDR3 consists of 17 residues. CDR3 in amino acids: CASSFDPFGRTGTEAFF. The CDR3 nucleotides read TGTGCCAGCAGTTTCGATCCCTTCGGACGCACGGGGACTGAAGCTTTCTTT.

CDR3 coding DNA: TGTGCCAGCAGCCAAGAGACAGCCGGGGAGCTGTTTTTT. Protein: CASSQETAGELFF. The chain uses TRBV4-2 and TRBJ2-2; tentative D call: TRBD1 (5 bases). Germline CDR1 is LGHNA and CDR2 is YNFKEQ. Between the trimmed V and J ends, which lost 0 bases and 6 bases, there was a span of 5 bases. The length of the CDR3 is 13 residues.

Remarks on this clone: One end of the junction does not line up with germline, which may come from a read error. CDR3 amino acids: CASSPGAGSYEQYF. CDR3 sequence (DNA): TGTGCTAGCAGCCCCGGTGCCGGGAGCTACGAGCAGTACTTC. The chain employs TRBV7-7 and TRBJ2-7; tentative D call: TRBD2 (6 bases). This CDR3 is built from 14 residues. The V gene's germline CDR1 is SSHAT and CDR2 FNYEAQ (reference sequence).

This clone was counted between two and nine times. This sequence joins TRBV11-2 and TRBJ2-7, with a weak D call TRBD1 (6 bases). The CDR3 spans 15 residues. CDR1 and CDR2 (germline): SGHAT, FQNNGV. Deletions cut 1 base from V and 6 bases from J, with 16 bases between. This CDR3 reads CASSLVTRGTCEQYF. The CDR3, as DNA: TGTGCCAGCAGCTTAGTTACCAGGGGCACTTGCGAGCAGTACTTC.

The CDR3 DNA follows: TGTGCCAGTACAATAGGGGGGGCCGCGCGTTTTTCCACAGATACGCAGTATTTT. This translates into CASTIGGAARFSTDTQYF. The chain has TRBV19 and TRBJ2-3, with D perhaps matching TRBD2 (7 bases). CDR3 length equals 18 residues. V lost 7 bases to trimming and J lost 2 bases, with 25 bases between them. CDR1 and CDR2 (germline): LNHDA, SQIVND (reference sequence).

CDR3 DNA: TGTGCCAGCAGCCCTAATCCCGGGACGGCCAACACTGAAGCTTTCTTT. It encodes CASSPNPGTANTEAFF. This rearrangement joins TRBV4-2 to TRBJ1-1; possibly TRBD1 for D (5 bases). Germline CDR1 LGHNA, CDR2 YNFKEQ. The CDR3 has 16 amino acids. V lost 4 bases and J 2 bases, leaving 17 bases between the germline ends.

The J gene is TRBJ2-1, the V gene TRBV6-4; perhaps TRBD2 as D (5 bases). CDR3 size: 17 residues. Trimming removed 3 bases at V and 0 bases at J, with 15 bases between. CDR1 and CDR2 (germline): MRHNA, SNTAGT. This CDR3 reads CASSESLRRASYNEQFF. The CDR3 coding sequence is TGTGCCAGCAGTGAATCACTTAGGCGGGCCTCCTACAATGAGCAGTTCTTC.